This TCR beta chain was obtained from a study of blood T cell repertoires in COVID-19. The wider study: Acute-phase and convalescent COVID-19 samples originated in the United States, Italy and Spain.

CDR1 SGHAT and CDR2 FQNNGV come from the germline V gene. With V trimmed by 1 base and J by 2 bases, 8 bases remained unmatched. The CDR3 loop spans 17 amino acids. Original processing notes: Amplification with reference gene primers provided the estimates of nucleated cell counts. Clones were read by immunoSEQ multiplex PCR, and TCRdb kept only the in-frame ones, dropping some. V and J calls and clone size are copied from that table; D and trimming were computed from the DNA. Seen here are about 46,000 clones, roughly 88% observed once, and the top ten hold roughly 13%. The V and J genes are TRBV11-2 and TRBJ2-5, with TRBD2 matching over 9 bases. The receptor was isolated from a human donor with active COVID-19. The donor label of this sample is uncertain. Sequencing was performed on peripheral blood. CDR3 DNA sequence: TGTGCCAGCAGCTTAGGGCTAGTGGGACTAGCTCAAGAGACCCAGTACTTC. Translating it yields CASSLGLVGLAQETQYF.